This T cell receptor (beta chain) is from a study of identical twins. With regard to this clonotype: Its antigen remains unidentified.

General study findings and limits: In cord blood, abundant beta clonotypes had fewer insertions; memory showed no trend. Sequences that were beta out-of-frame showed weaker excess twin sharing. Conclusions rested on cross-sectional statistics rather than following the same donors.

TCRdb called the 5' RACE reads again in MiXCR, with one record for every CDR3 protein. The repertoire holds hundreds of thousands of distinct CDR3 sequences, over 13% seen once, with around 8.3% in the top ten. Trimming took off 2 bases at V and 4 bases at J, with 17 bases between the two ends. In germline, CDR1 is DFQATT, CDR2 SNEGSKA (reference sequence). This CDR3 region has 15 residues. Sequenced input: memory (CD45RO+) T cells sorted from blood. The TCR sequence derives from a woman between 18 and 29 years old in good health. This chain joins TRBV20-1 and TRBJ1-2, with D uncertain. In DNA, the CDR3 is TGCAGTGCTAGACCATTACAAGGGCAACTCTATGGCTACACCTTC. As protein: CSARPLQGQLYGYTF.